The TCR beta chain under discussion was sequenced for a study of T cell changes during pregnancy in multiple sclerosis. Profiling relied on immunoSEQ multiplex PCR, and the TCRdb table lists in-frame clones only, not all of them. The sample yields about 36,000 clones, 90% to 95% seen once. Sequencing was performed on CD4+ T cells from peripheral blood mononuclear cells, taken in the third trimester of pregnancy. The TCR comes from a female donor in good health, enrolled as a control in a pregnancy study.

DNA for the CDR3: TGTGCCAGCAGCTTGCCCACCGGGGTGTTAAATTCACCCCTCCACTTT. Encoded protein: CASSLPTGVLNSPLHF. The chain uses TRBV5-5 and TRBJ1-6; D is unresolved. The V end was cut by 1 base, the J end by 7 bases, with 15 bases between. Germline V CDR1 and CDR2: SGHKS, YYEKEE (reference sequence). This CDR3 has 16 residues.